This TCR beta chain was sequenced during a study of T cell responses to AZD1222 COVID-19 vaccine. The study, taken as a whole, reports: Among those given AZD1222, only five or six were seropositive at baseline. Repertoire sampling was restricted to post-peak T cell response timepoints.

Profiling relied on immunoSEQ multiplex PCR, and the TCRdb table lists in-frame clones only, not all of them. Of about 120,000 clones detected, 88% appear once; the ten largest clones hold roughly 3.6%. The CDR3 is 15 amino acids. Germline V gene lookup returns CDR1 LGHNA and CDR2 YNFKEQ. V was trimmed by 0 bases and J by 3 bases, leaving 11 bases between them. With respect to this clone: Its target is not known.

The chain carries TRBV4-2 and TRBJ1-2, with no clear D. This sequence originates from an adult in good health. The sequencing used peripheral blood, collected on day 0 of AZD1222 vaccination. CDR3 loop: CASSQDWKEYYGYTF. CDR3 sequence (DNA): TGTGCCAGCAGCCAAGATTGGAAGGAATACTATGGCTACACCTTC.